This T cell receptor (beta chain) appears in the sequencing data of a study of cytomegalovirus exposure and HLA in healthy donors (dated by TCRdb to 2016 to 2017). Concerning the study at large: An earlier analysis of under 600 of the donors reported 250 to 300 Gb of sequence data and approximately 110 million unique TCR beta sequences from about 200 million T cells. Roughly 5 DR-DQ haplotypes were handled as single units for association and clustering, since linkage in the cohort was strong. The study combined high-throughput TCR immunosequencing, statistical association of individual TCRs with disease status, and machine learning to predict cytomegalovirus infection status. A later genetic analysis used genome-wide SNP genotypes for about 65% of the 666 donors, treating that subset as a discovery cohort. Every discovery cohort repertoire had been produced on one sequencing platform. An earlier analysis of approximately 500 of the donors applied high-throughput TCR beta sequencing to assess whether each TCR beta V gene segment acted as functional or pseudogenic. Among over 350 genotyped donors of the cohort, an average of approximately 240,000 unique TCR beta nucleotide sequences were sequenced per donor, 15% to 20% of them non-productive. The number of typed donors differed by locus: about 620-630 for A, B, C, DRB1 and DQB1; 522 for DQA1; roughly 600 for DPA1; and around 490 for DPB1. Among the approximately 430 genotyped donors, 81% belonged to the genetic ancestry cluster associated with self-reported Caucasian donors. The study aimed to test whether cataloging public T cell receptors could reveal signatures of past pathogen exposure. The study profiled the T cell repertoires of under 700 subjects by immunosequencing and related them to cytomegalovirus serostatus. To study patterns of TCR occurrence, a later analysis re-analyzed previously published TCR beta repertoires from hundreds of donors and added high-resolution HLA genotyping. In addition to the first cohort of 666 subjects, a separate validation cohort of some 120 different subjects was used. In the later analysis, no new phenotypic data were used to find candidate immune exposures; instead, reliance was placed on TCR beta sequences and their occurrence across donors. HLA typing included class I and class II loci at four-digit resolution. An early release covering 550 to 700 HLA-typed donors comprised about 310 gigabases of sequencing data and around 80 million unique TCR sequences. Donor age, sex, ethnicity and CMV serostatus were collected together with the repertoire data.

The library was obtained by the immunoSEQ multiplex PCR assay. For the multiplex PCR, a mixture combining 60 forward primers for TCR Vbeta segments and 13 reverse primers for TCR Jbeta segments was used. A multiplex PCR assay on genomic DNA amplified the CDR3 region of rearranged TCR beta genes. The amplified TCR beta libraries were sequenced on the Illumina HiSeq System as 87-base-pair reads. The study's own analysis went as follows. In a later analysis, tens of millions of unique TCR beta chains were counted across the approximately 640 repertoires, and about 10 million of these chains were shared by at least two donors. Raw reads were error-corrected and collapsed into unique sequences with a nearest-neighbor algorithm that merged closely related sequences to remove PCR and sequencing errors. V, D and J gene segments were assigned by aligning CDR3 sequences to IMGT reference sequences. For a sequence to be retained, a match of at least six nucleotides to both a V gene segment and a J gene segment was required. A rearrangement was called productive if the CDR3 had no stop codons and remained in frame with V and J, and every other rearrangement was called non-productive. Following IMGT convention, CDR3 was defined as the stretch from the second conserved V-encoded cysteine up to the conserved J-encoded phenylalanine. In an earlier analysis of more than 550 of the donors, sequences lacking an unambiguous match to a single V gene segment were excluded. In an earlier analysis of approximately 590 of the donors, a V segment was called functional when productive rearrangements were above 56.7%, and segregating when the standard deviation between donors exceeded 5%. A statistical classification framework was built to diagnose cytomegalovirus status from the catalog of TCR beta chain sequences. In a later analysis, TCR nucleotide sequences were compared against IMGT/GENE-DB human TR gene sequences so that V and J genes could be assigned. In a later analysis, CDR3 sequences and most-parsimonious VDJ recombination scenarios were assigned using the TCRdist pipeline. A later analysis defined each TCR beta chain by its CDR3 amino acid sequence plus V-gene family, and excluded reads lacking a unique V-gene family. To address suspected cross-contamination and a sequencing artifact, a later analysis removed 592 highly shared, low-generation-probability nucleotide sequences. In a later analysis, a clonal expansion index for each public chain was calculated from normalized within-repertoire ranks of inferred template counts. In a later analysis, generation probabilities were computed with a VDJ recombination model fitted to out-of-frame rearrangements, and the resulting probabilities were checked against IGoR. In a later analysis, TCR-TCR, TCR-HLA and TCR-CMV co-occurrence was scored with hypergeometric tests, and a repertoire-size bias correction was applied to TCR pairs. False discovery rates were estimated in a later analysis by permuting HLA or CMV assignments 20 times. In a later analysis, co-occurring TCRs were grouped using DBSCAN, with TCRdist sequence similarity added in when clustering inside HLA-allele-positive subsets. For co-occurrence clustering, repertoires with fewer than 30,000 or more than 120,000 public chains were excluded, along with a handful of repertoires with anomalous nucleotide sharing. TCRdb mirrors the immuneACCESS table, restricted to in-frame sequences. Some clones are absent from its copies; in checked studies, under half trace to an unresolved V gene, and the reason for the others is unknown. The V and J calls and clone size are taken from that table; D and trimming were inferred from the DNA. For this sample the table gives about 190,000 clones, of which around 73% were detected only once. The ten largest clones take up 2% to 2.5% of the sample.

The cohort consisted of 666 healthy bone marrow donors. Cohort members were all nominally healthy when sampled, although unrecorded immune exposures were likely present. The donor was CMV seropositive and was included in the group of 250 to 300 seropositive cohort members. A peripheral blood sample was collected from each donor, and TCR beta sequencing was performed on peripheral blood mononuclear cells. Genomic DNA was extracted from the blood cell samples with the Qiagen DNeasy Blood Extraction Kit. To note about this clone: Its recognized antigen is unknown. It has no much larger one-base neighbor in the sample; base qualities were not kept.

The CDR3 runs 14 residues from the cysteine to the phenylalanine. Kept here is only the CDR3 DNA, which spans 42 bases and is read in frame from base 1. Trimming removed 0 bases from V and 9 bases from J, leaving 13 bases between the germline ends. As encoded in the germline V gene, CDR1 is MGHRA while CDR2 is YSYEKL. Overall results and qualifications from the work: HLA typing was unavailable for some donors at each locus, so association tests used only the typed subset. The only immune exposure information available for the cohort was CMV serostatus. In a later analysis, HLA-associated TCR beta chains showed more clonal expansion and lower generation probabilities than non-associated chains that were equally common. A later genetic analysis reported fewer N-insertions in productive TCRs among donors in an Asian-associated ancestry cluster than the roughly 700-donor mean. A later analysis associated about 17,000 TCR beta sequences with specific HLA alleles at a false discovery rate of 0.05. In an earlier analysis of around 500 of the donors, most TCR beta V segments appeared in productive rearrangements about 90% or about 30% of the time, broadly matching IMGT annotations. In both the original and validation cohorts, the classifier was reported to diagnose cytomegalovirus status with high specificity and sensitivity. Because counts were too low, under 20 rarely observed V segments, including chromosome 9 orphons, were left out of the earlier analysis of some 600 of the donors. A later analysis found that TCR association rates varied across HLA loci, with DRB1 alleles showing the most associated TCRs and HLA-C alleles the fewest. When HLA alleles, especially DR and DQ, strongly co-occurred, attributing TCR associations to individual alleles was difficult. In a later analysis, several top co-occurrence clusters were reported to appear linked to parvovirus B19, influenza, CMV and Epstein-Barr virus. Most TCR sequences were observed very rarely across donors, whereas some public TCRs were present in many individuals. The cohort was sequenced for TCR beta chains only, and without alpha or paired-chain data the features that could be detected were limited. Linkage disequilibrium might explain the correlated functional status among segregating V segments, but an unknown experimental factor could not be ruled out. The study listed 150 to 200 TCR beta chains as associated with cytomegalovirus. In vitro tests confirmed that a few of the cytomegalovirus-associated TCR beta chains recognize cytomegalovirus antigens. The 87-base-pair reads could not distinguish some IMGT-functional V segments, including TRBV6-2 and TRBV6-3, so those segments were excluded. According to the authors, the approach could potentially be generalized to other disease states and immunological phenotypes. An association between a missense DCLRE1C variant and V-gene and J-gene trimming of TCR beta chains was found in a later genetic analysis and replicated in an independent cohort. A group of highly shared sequence variants was considered likely to be a technical artifact of the sequencing pipeline. Most CMV-associated TCR beta chains appeared to be HLA-restricted in a later analysis, and the HLA associations seemed to be driven largely by CMV exposure. A further reported finding was that TCR beta sequences accurately predicted the HLA-A and HLA-B alleles for most subjects in the first cohort. Sequencing depth was assumed to be roughly uniform across donors in the presence/absence analyses, though that assumption may not hold.

The chain was built from TRBV4-1 and TRBJ2-3; TRBD2 is perhaps the D gene, given 5 matching bases. This clonotype originated in a woman in her twenties or thirties in good health and CMV-seropositive. The sequenced sample consisted of PBMCs. The CDR3 sequence is CASSQEERGFTQYF. The base sequence is TGCGCCAGCAGCCAAGAAGAGAGAGGGTTCACGCAGTATTTT.